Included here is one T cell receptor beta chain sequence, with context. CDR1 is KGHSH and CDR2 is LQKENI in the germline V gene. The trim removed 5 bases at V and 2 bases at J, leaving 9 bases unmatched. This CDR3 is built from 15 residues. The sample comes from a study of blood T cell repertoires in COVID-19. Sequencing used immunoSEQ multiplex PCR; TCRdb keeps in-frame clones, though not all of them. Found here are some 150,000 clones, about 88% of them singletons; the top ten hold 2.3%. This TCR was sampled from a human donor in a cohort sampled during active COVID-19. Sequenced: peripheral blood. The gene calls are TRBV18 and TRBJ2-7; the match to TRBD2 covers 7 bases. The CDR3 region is CASSEGVAGAYEQYF. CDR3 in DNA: TGTGCCAGCTCAGAGGGTGTAGCGGGCGCCTACGAGCAGTACTTC.